One T cell receptor beta chain is described in this entry. Its antigen is currently not known. Base qualities are not at hand, and no much larger clone is one base apart. Amplification of TCR beta CDR3 regions was carried out from RNA transcripts. The first round of RT-PCR for the TCR CDR3 was performed with the HTBI primer set and the Qiagen OneStep RT-PCR kit. The libraries were constructed in a second round of multiplex PCR and then size-selected and purified. The libraries were sequenced on an Illumina HiSeq2000 using paired-end 100 bp reads. Regarding the original processing steps: SOAPnuke was used to process the raw data, throwing out any read that contained adapters or uncalled bases, had a mean Phred below 15, or lacked an exact constant-primer or identifier match. COPE v1.2.5 was used to merge the high-quality paired reads, and each unique nucleotide sequence was defined as a clonotype. MiTCR v1.1 was used to align the clonotypes against IMGT TRBV, TRBD and TRBJ reference segments. Analysis was restricted to V-J combinations with a frequency above 0.0001, which covered 99.2% of repertoires. A TCS score was defined as the ratio between F50 (clonal expansion) and ExV (chaos), using BLOSUM62-based TCRdist between CDR3 peptides within each V-J. Welch's t-statistics and random forest reduced fewer than 600 V-J features to roughly 13, which were used in a naive Bayes classifier (R e1071). TCRdb handled the public reads itself, with Q25 trimming in fastp and clone calling in MiXCR, and kept productive beta chains. Rows with one shared CDR3 protein collapse into an entry with the most common genes and DNA. TCRdb's processing, not the authors', yielded these V and J calls. Recorded for this sample are fewer than 850,000 distinct CDR3 sequences; roughly 17% of them occurred a single time. The biggest ten clones account for less than 20% of the sample.

The data derive from a study of T cells in Graves' hyperthyroidism and ophthalmopathy (dated by TCRdb to the late 2010s). Study-level background: Peripheral blood samples were taken at initial diagnosis, before any treatment was given. In addition, the study compared T-cell repertoires in thyroid tissue and in blood from roughly 6 Graves' hyperthyroidism patients. An independent validation cohort of around 20 hyperthyroidism patients and some 15 patients who later progressed to ophthalmopathy tested prospective prediction of ophthalmopathy. TCR Vbeta CDR3 sequencing of 120 to 150 peripheral blood samples (roughly 43 ophthalmopathy, about 75 hyperthyroidism and some 17 progressor patients) is reported in the paper. After sampling, hyperthyroidism patients received methimazole starting at 30 mg daily, and ophthalmopathy patients received high-dose intravenous methylprednisolone. A discovery cohort of 95 to 100 patients, 43 with Graves' ophthalmopathy and under 60 with stable Graves' hyperthyroidism, was used to find distinguishing TCR V-J signatures. The roughly 91 discovery patients were randomly divided into training and test sets at a 7:3 ratio.

Spanning cysteine to phenylalanine, the CDR3 consists of 18 amino acids. Kept here is only the CDR3 DNA, which spans 54 bases and is read in frame from base 1. Per the germline V gene, KGHDR is the CDR1 and SFDVKD is the CDR2. Here V drops 2 bases and J drops 1 base, and the junction holds 7 bases not matched to any gene. Study-level results and caveats: A model built on a 13 V-J signature distinguished ophthalmopathy from stable hyperthyroidism, reaching about 89% sensitivity and about 81% specificity in cross-validation and 80%/75% in testing. Blood samples also contained most of the expanded thyroid clonotypes (frequency above 0.001), which suggests that blood repertoires may reflect thyroid immune responses. No statistical method was used to fix the sample size in advance, and group allocation was not hidden from the investigators. In validation, the model predicted progression to ophthalmopathy with 65% to 71% sensitivity and around 72% specificity, a median of roughly seven months before onset.

A patient counted as having stable Graves' hyperthyroidism if no progression to ophthalmopathy occurred over 18 months of follow-up. Hyperthyroidism patients were newly diagnosed, with disease duration under 2 months, and aged 18 to 65 years. Patients with uncontrolled infections, other autoimmune diseases, pregnancy or lactation were excluded. Diagnoses relied on clinical symptoms, serum thyroxine and TRAb, thyroid ultrasound and orbital computed tomography. Ficoll-Paque density gradient centrifugation was used to isolate PBMCs from about 9.4 ml of fresh peripheral blood. Total RNA was extracted using Trizol reagent, and RNA quality was assessed on an Agilent 2100 Bioanalyzer.

The TCR sequence derives from a man in his fifties or sixties with Graves' hyperthyroidism. Sequences were obtained from blood. Here the chain combines TRBV24-1 and TRBJ2-3; the junction holds 11 bases that match TRBD2. CDR3 loop: CATSDSVAGGPGTDTQYF. The DNA sequence reads TGTGCCACCAGTGATTCAGTAGCGGGAGGGCCTGGCACAGATACGCAGTATTTT.